The sequence of this T cell receptor beta chain was determined in a study of blood T cell repertoires in COVID-19. Study in general: Collection of acute and convalescent COVID-19 samples took place in the United States, Italy and Spain. T cells, B-cell-depleted T cells, or PBMCs supplied cDNA or gDNA.

As processed by the authors: Amplification of reference gene primers provided the estimated nucleated cell counts. Profiled with immunoSEQ multiplex PCR; TCRdb holds only in-frame clones, not every one. V and J calls and clone size are those listed in that table; D and trimming were worked out from the DNA. The sample contains roughly 120,000 clones, over 70% of which appear only once. CDR1 and CDR2 from the germline V gene are MNHEY and SMNVEV (reference sequence). V lost 6 bases, J lost 1 base, and 33 bases lay in between. This CDR3 has 21 amino acids. This TCR was sampled from a woman aged 45-65 years with acute or convalescent COVID-19. V gene TRBV27 combines with J gene TRBJ1-1; weak D call: TRBD1 (6 bases). The sample comprised peripheral blood. The CDR3 here is CASRPTGTPRLPPVTNTEAFF. The CDR3 DNA reads as TGTGCCAGCAGACCGACAGGCACGCCGCGCTTACCCCCTGTTACGAACACTGAAGCTTTCTTT.